This T cell receptor (beta chain) was profiled in a study of T cells in Graves' hyperthyroidism and ophthalmopathy. V lost 1 base and J 4 bases, leaving 10 bases between the germline ends. Germline V gives CDR1 DFQATT, CDR2 SNEGSKA (reference sequence). This CDR3 has 13 residues. The sample holds many counts of this clonotype. The authors took PBMCs from 10 ml fresh peripheral blood. Amplified regions were TCR beta CDR3 sequences from RNA transcripts. With the HTBI primer set, the TCR CDR3 went through a first round of RT-PCR. A single record per CDR3 protein comes from TCRdb applying MiXCR to the multiplex PCR reads. Altogether roughly 800,000 distinct CDR3 sequences are present, more than 30% being singletons, with the ten largest covering around 9.3%.

The clonotype originates from a man between 18 and 29 years old with Graves' hyperthyroidism. Source material: blood. V is TRBV20-1 and J is TRBJ2-5; D may be TRBD1 or TRBD2 (5 bases each). CDR3 residues: CSARGGVGETQYF. Here the CDR3 DNA reads TGCAGTGCTAGAGGAGGGGTGGGAGAGACCCAGTACTTC.